What follows are 15 T cell receptor beta chains derived from one specimen sequenced in a study of OX40 agonist ivuxolimab in advanced cancers. Sequencing was performed with immunoSEQ multiplex PCR; in TCRdb, only in-frame clones are kept and a portion is missing. The sample lists over 95,000 clones; approximately 90% were seen once. The sequenced sample was CD4+ or CD8+ T cells sorted from blood, obtained in a trial of the OX40 agonist ivuxolimab. These receptors all come from an adult with an advanced solid tumor such as melanoma, head and neck, liver or kidney cancer.

The chain employs TRBV28 and TRBJ2-1, with 11 bases fitting TRBD2. CDR1 and CDR2 (germline): MDHEN, SYDVKM. J gave up 9 bases and V 6 bases, and 7 bases lay outside the gene matches. The CDR3 has 14 residues. The CDR3 region is CASRKTGTSGEQFF. In nucleotides, the CDR3 is TGTGCCAGCAGAAAAACCGGGACTAGCGGTGAGCAGTTCTTC. Filled out from reference TRBV28 and TRBJ2-1, the complete variable domain reads DVKVTQSSRYLVKRTGEKVFLECVQDMDHENMFWYRQDPGLGLRLIYFSYDVKMKEKGDIPEGYSVSREKKERFSLILESASTNQTSMYLCASRKTGTSGEQFFGPGTRLTVL.

The V gene is TRBV7-9, the J gene TRBJ2-5, with 8 bases fitting TRBD2. Germline V gene lookup returns CDR1 SEHNR and CDR2 FQNEAQ (reference sequence). V gave up 4 bases and J gave up 5 bases; unmatched junction bases: 9. This CDR3 contains 15 residues. Here the CDR3 reads CASSSARTSFETQYF. CDR3 DNA: TGTGCCAGCAGCTCCGCTAGGACTAGCTTTGAGACCCAGTACTTC.

The CDR3 protein is CASSLGGPTEAFF. The CDR3 coding sequence is TGTGCCAGCAGCTTAGGGGGTCCAACTGAAGCTTTCTTT. The rearrangement uses TRBV7-2 and TRBJ1-1; no clear D. The germline CDR1 and CDR2 sequences are SGHTA and FQGNSA. This CDR3 region has 13 residues. V was trimmed by 1 base and J by 5 bases, leaving 8 bases between them.

This sequence joins TRBV7-2 and TRBJ1-2; 7 nucleotides line up with TRBD1. V gave up 5 bases and J gave up 3 bases; unmatched junction bases: 9. Germline CDR1 SGHTA, CDR2 FQGNSA. The CDR3 is 15 residues long. In nucleotides, the CDR3 is TGTGCCAGCAGCACCGGACAAACAGGGGACTATGGCTACACCTTC. Residues: CASSTGQTGDYGYTF.

V and J are TRBV20-1 and TRBJ2-3, with D possibly matching TRBD2 (5 bases). V was cut by 6 bases and J by 6 bases, with 10 bases left in between. The CDR3 is 11 amino acids. Germline CDR1 reads DFQATT; CDR2 reads SNEGSKA (reference sequence). The CDR3 nucleotides are TGCAGTGCCCGGACTGGGGATACGCAGTATTTT. This gives the protein CSARTGDTQYF.

The chain links TRBV11-2 to TRBJ2-4, with D perhaps TRBD1 (6 bases). Trimming took off 10 bases at V and 5 bases at J, with 15 bases between the two ends. Germline V CDR1 and CDR2: SGHAT, FQNNGV. The CDR3 consists of 13 residues. CDR3 DNA sequence: TGTGCCACCACAGGGTCTACCGAAAACATTCAGTACTTC. It codes for CATTGSTENIQYF.

This chain links TRBV6-5 with TRBJ2-7, with D perhaps TRBD1 (7 bases). CDR3 length: 14 residues. The V gene lost 2 bases and the J gene lost 6 bases, with 14 bases spanning the gap. CDR1 and CDR2 (germline): MNHEY, SVGAGI. The CDR3 loop reads CASSYGTQGGEQYF. The DNA of the CDR3 is TGTGCCAGCAGTTACGGAACCCAGGGGGGCGAGCAGTACTTC.

This chain connects TRBV4-3 to TRBJ1-6; tentatively, D is TRBD1 (6 bases). The CDR3 covers 15 residues. Germline V gives CDR1 LGHNA, CDR2 YSLEER. V dropped 3 bases and J dropped 6 bases, with 12 bases sitting between them. CDR3 sequence (DNA): TGCGCCAGCAGCCAGCAGGGGTCGGGTAATTCACCCCTCCACTTT. Its protein is CASSQQGSGNSPLHF.

The chain recombines TRBV27 with TRBJ1-3; D may be TRBD1 (5 bases). V was pared by 8 bases and J by 5 bases, with 16 bases between. From germline, CDR1 is MNHEY and CDR2 SMNVEV (reference sequence). The CDR3 has 14 residues. CDR3 in DNA: TGTGCCAGCGCCCTAGGGCAGGGCAGAAACACCATATATTTT. Its protein product is CASALGQGRNTIYF.

The rearrangement joins TRBV7-9 to TRBJ1-2; no definite D call. The ends were cut back, 3 bases at V and 1 base at J, with 21 bases in the middle. The CDR3 is 18 residues long. Germline CDR1 is SEHNR and CDR2 is FQNEAQ (reference sequence). The CDR3 DNA sequence: TGTGCCAGCAGCTTGAGAGATGGCGGAACTCCCCTTAACTATGGCTACACCTTC. Translation: CASSLRDGGTPLNYGYTF.

The J gene is TRBJ2-2, the V gene TRBV30; TRBD1 agrees at 7 bases. The V gene end was trimmed by 4 bases and the J gene end by 3 bases; junction bases not matched to a gene: 8. The CDR3 is made up of 15 amino acids. Per germline, CDR1 GTSNPN and CDR2 SVGIG (reference sequence). The CDR3 nucleotides read TGTGCCTGGAAATTAAGACAGGGCTACACCGGGGAGCTGTTTTTT. As protein: CAWKLRQGYTGELFF.

The V and J genes are TRBV5-1 and TRBJ1-4; TRBD1 agrees at 11 bases. V trimming: 4 bases; J trimming: 5 bases; junction bases outside the gene matches: 7. The CDR3 has 16 residues. Germline V gene lookup returns CDR1 SGHRS and CDR2 YFSETQ. CDR3 bases: TGCGCCAGCAGCCCGGGACAGGGGGGCTCAAATGAAAAACTGTTTTTT. It codes for CASSPGQGGSNEKLFF.

V gene TRBV19 combines with J gene TRBJ1-2; TRBD1 is a possible D gene (5 bases). Germline-derived CDR1 and CDR2 are LNHDA and SQIVND (reference sequence). The CDR3 spans 14 residues. The V and J ends lost 5 bases and 2 bases respectively, with 12 bases between them. Written as DNA, the CDR3 is TGTGCCAGTAGTGACAGTTGGCCCAACTATGGCTACACCTTC. As protein: CASSDSWPNYGYTF.

The chain employs TRBV5-6 and TRBJ2-3; 7 bases line up with TRBD1. CDR3 size: 13 residues. Trimming took 4 bases from V and 4 from J; bases not matched to a gene: 3. Germline V lookup: CDR1 SGHDT, CDR2 YYEEEE. In DNA form, the CDR3 reads TGTGCCAGCAGCCCCGACAGGGCAGATACGCAGTATTTT. Amino acid sequence: CASSPDRADTQYF.

The chain is built from TRBV30 and TRBJ1-6, with D tentatively TRBD1 (6 bases). Germline loops: CDR1 GTSNPN, CDR2 SVGIG (reference sequence). V was pared by 4 bases and J by 10 bases, with 14 bases between. The CDR3 length is 13 residues. The CDR3 spells CAWKEGDGSPLHF. DNA of the CDR3: TGTGCCTGGAAGGAGGGGGACGGATCACCCCTCCACTTT.